This T cell receptor (beta chain) was found in a study of blood T cell repertoires in COVID-19 (dated by TCRdb to 2019 to 2021). General notes on the study: The collaborator samples originated in the United States, Italy and Spain and spanned the acute and convalescent phases of COVID-19. The material from the prospective study consisted of cDNA or gDNA derived from T cells, B-cell-depleted T cells, or PBMCs. The dataset comprised deeply sampled blood TCRbeta repertoires from subjects exposed to, actively infected with, or recovered from COVID-19. The repertoires were made available in a free public database intended to serve as a resource for research on the immune response to SARS-CoV-2. Samples were obtained from the ongoing ImmuneRACE study (first 160 participants) and from 1,254 subjects provided by 6 global collaborators. The sample metadata nearly always contained a de-identified subject ID, COVID-19 status, age in years and sex. Where available, HLA class I and class II types were obtained from metadata supplied by the sample provider rather than from assay-based typing. Study-wide conclusions, independent of this receptor: The amount of clinical and demographic metadata varied by source and participant and was provided uncurated.

Points on this clone: The antigen it recognizes is unknown. No base quality information exists; no much larger clone differs at one position.

Whole blood was collected in K2EDTA tubes by collaborating institutions according to the institutions' own protocols. For TCRbeta analysis, collaborators shipped samples as frozen whole blood, isolated PBMCs, or DNA extracted from either of those sample types. From its cysteine to its phenylalanine, the CDR3 spans 17 amino acids. The only DNA kept is the CDR3, 51 bases in frame from the first base. Ends trimmed: V by 3 bases, J by 4 bases; bases unmatched to a gene: 13. In the germline V gene, CDR1 corresponds to SGHDT and CDR2 to YYEEEE. TCRbeta CDR3 regions were amplified from genomic DNA using the immunoSEQ Assay, a bias-controlled multiplex PCR. Turning to the authors' computational methods: The number of nucleated cells in each sample was estimated by amplification of reference gene primers within the assay. Sequence reads were collapsed and filtered to measure the absolute abundance of every unique TCRbeta CDR3 rearrangement. For each sample, productive Simpson clonality was calculated as the square root of Simpson's diversity index over productive rearrangements. This is the immuneACCESS table as TCRdb keeps it, with only in-frame sequences that have V and J called. A part of the clones is gone; compared with another copy, unresolved V genes explain less than half, and the rest is unexplained. That table is the source of V, J and clone size, and D and trimming were worked out from the DNA. This sample is represented by 65,000 or so clones; just under 85% of them were singletons. Together, the top ten hold about 3.2% of the sample.

Sample: peripheral blood. Recombination connected TRBV5-6 to TRBJ2-3; 8 bases in the junction line up with TRBD2. The origin of this receptor is a man aged 60-69 years with acute or convalescent COVID-19. The nucleotide sequence reads TGTGCCAGCAGCTCCACGGTGTTTAGCGGGGCCGCAGATACGCAGTATTTT. It translates as CASSSTVFSGAADTQYF.